The next 32 T cell receptor beta chains were all read from a single sample in a study of cytomegalovirus exposure and HLA in healthy donors. A multiplex PCR was run with 60 Vbeta primers and 13 Jbeta primers. Libraries were prepared by immunoSEQ multiplex PCR; TCRdb keeps only in-frame clonotypes and omits some of them. The table records 150,000 to 170,000 clones, nearly 80% of them present only once. The sample consisted of PBMCs. These receptors were collected from a young man in good health and CMV-seropositive.

This clone appeared once. The V gene is TRBV10-3, the J gene TRBJ1-5, with 8 bases matching TRBD1. V shed 0 bases, J shed 5 bases, and the junction held 3 bases outside the gene matches. Germline-derived CDR1 and CDR2 are ENHRY and SYGVKD. This CDR3 has 15 residues. For the CDR3, the DNA is TGTGCCATCAGTGAGTCGATGACAGGGGATCAGCCCCAGCATTTT. Protein product: CAISESMTGDQPQHF.

The chain is built from TRBV27 and TRBJ2-2; 7 nucleotides agree with TRBD2. J gave up 6 bases and V 5 bases, and 6 bases lay outside the gene matches. The CDR3 is 14 residues long. CDR1 and CDR2 from the germline V gene are MNHEY and SMNVEV (reference sequence). The CDR3 nucleotides read TGTGCCAGCAGTCCCCTTACTAGCGCCGGGGAGCTGTTTTTT. This sequence encodes CASSPLTSAGELFF.

This chain uses TRBV28 with TRBJ1-3, with 10 bases aligning to TRBD1. The germline CDR1 and CDR2 sequences are MDHEN and SYDVKM. With 7 bases clipped from V and 4 bases from J, the junction kept 7 bases outside the gene matches. The CDR3 extends over 15 amino acids. CDR3 sequence: CASTTGTGVGNTIYF. Here the CDR3 DNA reads TGTGCCAGCACGACCGGGACAGGGGTCGGAAACACCATATATTTT.

This chain joins TRBV27 and TRBJ2-3, with 10 bases identical to TRBD2. The germline CDR1 and CDR2 sequences are MNHEY and SMNVEV (reference sequence). V was clipped by 6 bases and J by 3 bases; unmatched bases: 12. The CDR3 spans 17 residues. Written as DNA, the CDR3 is TGTGCCAGCAGCCTTCTAGCGGGAGTAAGCGGGACAGATACGCAGTATTTT. Translated: CASSLLAGVSGTDTQYF.

This chain connects TRBV10-3 to TRBJ2-7, with TRBD2 matching 8 bases. The ends lost 5 bases at V and 5 bases at J; junction bases unmatched: 8. This CDR3 spans 14 amino acids. Germline assignment: CDR1 ENHRY and CDR2 SYGVKD. CDR3 residues: CAISPASGFHEQYF. The CDR3 DNA reads TGTGCCATCAGTCCGGCTAGCGGGTTCCACGAGCAGTACTTC.

This clone was counted a few times. V gene TRBV6-5 combines with J gene TRBJ2-3; 7 nucleotides agree with TRBD1. V trimming: 6 bases; J trimming: 3 bases; junction bases outside the gene matches: 9. The V gene's germline CDR1 is MNHEY and CDR2 SVGAGI. The CDR3 has 15 residues. In nucleotides, the CDR3 is TGTGCCAGCAGCCCCCCAGGACAGGAGACAGATACGCAGTATTTT. Translated: CASSPPGQETDTQYF.

This clone was counted a few times. V usage is TRBV5-1 and J usage is TRBJ2-1, with 10 bases identical to TRBD2. Trimming at V came to 0 bases and at J to 7 bases, leaving 7 bases not matched to a gene. Germline V CDR1 and CDR2: SGHRS, YFSETQ. The CDR3 totals 16 residues. The chain's CDR3 is CASSLAPGTSVNEQFF. CDR3 nucleotides: TGCGCCAGCAGCTTGGCGCCGGGGACTAGCGTGAATGAGCAGTTCTTC.

This clone has just one count. The CDR3 here is CASSPGTSGSGTQYF. CDR3 nucleotides: TGCGCCAGCAGCCCCGGGACTAGCGGGAGCGGTACGCAGTATTTT. V usage is TRBV4-1 and J usage is TRBJ2-3; 14 bases map to TRBD2. Germline assignment: CDR1 MGHRA and CDR2 YSYEKL. Trimming at V came to 4 bases and at J to 8 bases, leaving 5 bases not matched to a gene. The CDR3 is made up of 15 amino acids.

The rearrangement links TRBV27 to TRBJ1-1, with TRBD1 matching over 9 bases. Unmatched junction bases numbered 8, after V lost 5 bases and J lost 10 bases. CDR3 length: 13 amino acids. Germline assignment: CDR1 MNHEY and CDR2 SMNVEV (reference sequence). The CDR3 DNA sequence: TGTGCCAGCAGTGGGGGACAGGGCCGCGTAGCTTTCTTT. It is translated as CASSGGQGRVAFF.

This clone was detected a few times. This chain uses TRBV5-4 with TRBJ2-7; 10 nucleotides align to TRBD2. V gave up 3 bases and J gave up 1 base; unmatched junction bases: 7. Germline CDR1 is SGHNT and CDR2 is YYREEE (reference sequence). CDR3 size: 16 residues. The CDR3 sequence: CASSSGLTSGSYEQYF. As DNA, the CDR3 is TGTGCCAGCAGCTCGGGTCTGACTAGCGGGTCCTACGAGCAGTACTTC.

The chain recombines TRBV6-5 with TRBJ2-2, with D tentatively TRBD1 (6 bases). Germline CDR1 MNHEY, CDR2 SVGAGI. Trimming removed 6 bases at V and 1 base at J, with 12 bases between. The length of the CDR3 is 15 residues. The CDR3 DNA reads TGTGCCAGCAGACCCCTGGACAGGAACACCGGGGAGCTGTTTTTT. It codes for CASRPLDRNTGELFF.

This clone came up once. V and J are TRBV5-8 and TRBJ2-4; 9 nucleotides line up with TRBD1. The CDR3 loop spans 16 amino acids. Germline V CDR1 and CDR2: SGHTS, YDEGEE. After removal of 4 bases from V and 8 bases from J, the junction contained 13 bases not matched to a gene. CDR3 in DNA: TGTGCCAGCAGCCGTGGGGTCACAGGGGGCTGGGACATTCAGTACTTC. Its translation: CASSRGVTGGWDIQYF.

The chain's CDR3 is CASTKLTGGYGYTF. CDR3 in DNA: TGTGCCAGCACCAAACTGACAGGGGGCTATGGCTACACCTTC. This chain joins TRBV7-9 and TRBJ1-2, with 9 nucleotides matching TRBD1. This CDR3 contains 14 residues. Germline V lookup: CDR1 SEHNR, CDR2 FQNEAQ (reference sequence). The trim removed 7 bases at V and 4 bases at J, leaving 7 bases unmatched. The variable domain in full, with the rest retrieved from reference TRBV7-9 and TRBJ1-2, is DTGVSQNPRHKITKRGQNVTFRCDPISEHNRLYWYRQTLGQGPEFLTYFQNEAQLEKSRLLSDRFSAERPKGSFSTLEIQRTEQGDSAMYLCASTKLTGGYGYTFGSGTRLTVV.

V gene TRBV4-2 combines with J gene TRBJ2-2; the D is unclear. The CDR3 runs 15 residues. CDR1 is LGHNA and CDR2 is YNFKEQ in the germline V gene. V was cut by 6 bases and J by 0 bases, with 11 bases left in between. The CDR3 protein is CASRIDSANTGELFF. The CDR3 coding sequence is TGTGCCAGCAGAATAGACTCCGCGAACACCGGGGAGCTGTTTTTT.

This chain links TRBV6-4 with TRBJ2-2; 7 bases align to TRBD1. After removal of 3 bases from V and 3 bases from J, the junction contained 16 bases not matched to a gene. CDR1 and CDR2 (germline): MRHNA, SNTAGT. CDR3 length: 19 amino acids. The CDR3 bases are TGTGCCAGCAGTGAAATAGCCCTAGACTTGACAGGGCACACCGGGGAGCTGTTTTTT. Amino acids: CASSEIALDLTGHTGELFF.

J is TRBJ1-2 and V is TRBV7-8; D is ambiguous. Germline CDR1 is SGHVS and CDR2 is FQNEAQ. Between the trimmed V and J ends, which lost 1 base and 2 bases, there was a span of 8 bases. The CDR3 extends over 14 amino acids. As DNA, the CDR3 is TGTGCCAGCAGCTTAGAGCCGGGGAACTATGGCTACACCTTC. It yields the protein CASSLEPGNYGYTF.

The chain has TRBV9 and TRBJ2-1; 8 bases match TRBD2. With 3 bases clipped from V and 7 bases from J, the junction kept 6 bases outside the gene matches. The CDR3 length is 14 residues. Per the germline V gene, CDR1 is SGDLS and CDR2 is YYNGEE. This CDR3 is CASSASGSGNEQFF. The DNA for the CDR3 is TGTGCCAGCAGCGCCAGCGGGAGTGGAAATGAGCAGTTCTTC. The full variable domain, rest sourced from reference TRBV9 and TRBJ2-1, is DSGVTQTPKHLITATGQRVTLRCSPRSGDLSVYWYQQSLDQGLQFLIQYYNGEERAKGNILERFSAQQFPDLHSELNLSSLELGDSALYFCASSASGSGNEQFFGPGTRLTVL.

The rearrangement uses TRBV29-1 and TRBJ1-2; D is possibly TRBD1 (6 bases). V lost 4 bases to trimming and J lost 8 bases, with 14 bases between them. Looked up from germline, CDR1 is SQVTM and CDR2 is ANQGSEA. This CDR3 has 12 amino acids. The CDR3 sequence: CSVAKGVDGYTF. In DNA form, the CDR3 reads TGCAGCGTTGCCAAGGGGGTAGACGGCTACACCTTC.

V usage is TRBV11-2 and J usage is TRBJ1-1, with D possibly matching TRBD1 (6 bases). The CDR3 loop spans 12 amino acids. Trimming shortened V by 5 bases and J by 6 bases, and 10 bases separated the two germline ends. Germline V gene data show CDR1 as SGHAT and CDR2 as FQNNGV. The CDR3 DNA sequence: TGTGCCAGCAGCATAACAGGGTCTGAAGCTTTCTTT. Amino acids: CASSITGSEAFF.

The CDR3 spells CASSLTGGAPQYF. CDR3 coding DNA: TGTGCCAGCAGCTTAACAGGGGGCGCTCCCCAGTACTTC. The chain recombines TRBV7-9 with TRBJ2-5; 9 bases match TRBD1. This CDR3 has 13 residues. CDR1 SEHNR and CDR2 FQNEAQ come from the germline V gene (reference sequence). V shed 2 bases and J 9 bases; nucleotides not matched to a gene: 4.

The rearrangement links TRBV7-2 to TRBJ1-4; 9 positions agree with TRBD1. This CDR3 is built from 14 residues. The germline V gene has CDR1 SGHTA and CDR2 FQGNSA. Losses at the gene ends were 11 bases for V and 5 bases for J; bases not matched to a gene: 9. For the CDR3, the DNA is TGTGCCTGCCGATCCGGGACAGGGAATGAAAAACTGTTTTTT. Its translation is CACRSGTGNEKLFF.

This chain uses TRBV6-5 with TRBJ2-3; D gene uncertain. Trimming left V 3 bases short and J 5 bases short, with 12 bases between. Germline V gene data show CDR1 as MNHEY and CDR2 as SVGAGI. The CDR3 loop spans 14 amino acids. The CDR3 DNA is TGTGCCAGCAGTTATCAACGAGCCAAAGATACGCAGTATTTT. Its protein is CASSYQRAKDTQYF.

This chain joins TRBV7-2 and TRBJ2-3; TRBD2 is a possible D gene (5 bases). The CDR3 length is 12 residues. Germline V CDR1 and CDR2: SGHTA, FQGNSA. V was trimmed by 2 bases and J by 8 bases, leaving 8 bases between them. The CDR3 DNA sequence: TGTGCCAGCAGCTTAAACGGGGTTACGCAGTATTTT. This codes for CASSLNGVTQYF.

V is TRBV7-9 and J is TRBJ1-1; no definite D call. The V and J ends lost 1 base and 6 bases respectively, with 6 bases between them. Germline V gene data show CDR1 as SEHNR and CDR2 as FQNEAQ (reference sequence). This CDR3 is 12 amino acids long. The CDR3 DNA reads as TGTGCCAGCAGCTTAGTAACGGCTGAAGCTTTCTTT. Amino acid sequence: CASSLVTAEAFF.

The V gene is TRBV27, the J gene TRBJ2-7; 9 nucleotides agree with TRBD1. J gave up 1 base and V 5 bases, and 12 bases lay outside the gene matches. This CDR3 is 17 amino acids long. The germline gives CDR1 MNHEY, CDR2 SMNVEV (reference sequence). The CDR3 DNA follows: TGTGCCAGCAGTACCTTGGACAGGGGCGTAGGGTCCTACGAGCAGTACTTC. It specifies CASSTLDRGVGSYEQYF.

This sequence joins TRBV28 and TRBJ1-1; D unresolved. CDR1 MDHEN and CDR2 SYDVKM come from the germline V gene. The length of the CDR3 is 14 residues. Trimming cost V 5 bases and J 4 bases, with 14 bases left between them. The CDR3 DNA is TGTGCCAGCAGTGAGGTCGATGAAACCACTGAAGCTTTCTTT. The encoded protein is CASSEVDETTEAFF.

V gene TRBV6-5 combines with J gene TRBJ2-7; possibly TRBD2 for D (5 bases). V was shortened by 0 bases and J by 3 bases, with 15 bases between the two germline ends. The germline V gene has CDR1 MNHEY and CDR2 SVGAGI. The CDR3 is 16 amino acids. The CDR3 DNA reads TGTGCCAGCAGTTACTCGACACAGTTCGGGGACTACGAGCAGTACTTC. Translating it yields CASSYSTQFGDYEQYF.

V usage is TRBV6-5 and J usage is TRBJ2-6, with 8 bases identical to TRBD1. Germline values: CDR1 MNHEY, CDR2 SVGAGI. V was pared by 11 bases and J by 4 bases, with 10 bases of the junction left unmatched. The CDR3 has 15 amino acids. CDR3 DNA sequence: TGTGCCTCCGCGTCAGGGGGCGCAGGGGCCAACGTCCTGACTTTC. This codes for CASASGGAGANVLTF.

This rearrangement joins TRBV27 to TRBJ2-7, with TRBD1 identical over 8 bases. The CDR3 spans 16 residues. The ends lost 6 bases at V and 1 base at J; junction bases unmatched: 11. CDR1 is MNHEY, CDR2 SMNVEV, per germline (reference sequence). The CDR3 nucleotides are TGTGCCAGCAGACTGGACAGGGCGAAGTTTTCCTACGAGCAGTACTTC. Protein product: CASRLDRAKFSYEQYF.

The V gene is TRBV7-9, the J gene TRBJ2-1; 10 bases line up with TRBD2. The CDR3 is 15 residues long. Per germline, CDR1 SEHNR and CDR2 FQNEAQ (reference sequence). The J segment lost 6 bases and the V segment lost 1 base, leaving 3 bases of the junction unmatched. CDR3 loop: CASSLDLAGVNEQFF. The CDR3 nucleotides are TGTGCCAGCAGCTTAGATCTAGCGGGAGTCAATGAGCAGTTCTTC.

This chain joins TRBV5-1 and TRBJ2-1, with TRBD1 identical over 8 bases. This CDR3 region has 15 residues. V dropped 4 bases and J dropped 4; count of bases not matched to a gene: 7. Germline-derived CDR1 and CDR2 are SGHRS and YFSETQ. CDR3 sequence: CASSPGGAGYNEQFF. CDR3 DNA sequence: TGCGCCAGCAGCCCAGGGGGCGCAGGATACAATGAGCAGTTCTTC.

The J gene is TRBJ2-2, the V gene TRBV6-5; 11 bases map to TRBD1. The CDR3 consists of 15 residues. Germline trimming cut 7 bases from V and 8 bases from J; bases unmatched to any gene: 9. Germline V gene sequence: CDR1 MNHEY, CDR2 SVGAGI. This chain's CDR3 is CASTRGQGAVGELFF. The CDR3 nucleotides are TGTGCCAGCACGCGCGGACAGGGGGCTGTGGGGGAGCTGTTTTTT.